This T cell receptor (beta chain) was identified during a study of blood T cell repertoires in COVID-19. V shed 4 bases and J shed 2 bases, with 14 bases lying between them. CDR1 is SGHVS, CDR2 FNYEAQ, per germline. This CDR3 contains 16 residues. Here immunoSEQ multiplex PCR was the method, and the copy in TCRdb shows in-frame clones only, minus some. The sample holds roughly 240,000 clones; roughly 85% are singletons and the top ten take approximately 8.6%. Those enrolled, adults aged about 18 to 89 years, came from under 25 US areas. Self-reported history from a screening survey and questionnaire set each donor's cohort.

This sequence originates from a woman in her fifties or sixties with acute COVID-19. V and J are TRBV7-6 and TRBJ2-2; a possible D gene is TRBD2 (6 bases). The sample was PBMCs or T cells enriched from blood (not recorded which). The CDR3 sequence is CASSSILGGNTGELFF. The CDR3 DNA reads as TGTGCCAGCAGCTCCATCCTGGGGGGAAACACCGGGGAGCTGTTTTTT.